The clone carrying this TCR beta chain was observed at least ten times. Its antigen is still unknown. These data belong to a study of T cells in Graves' hyperthyroidism and ophthalmopathy. Study overall: Peripheral blood was collected at initial diagnosis, before any treatment. Overall study findings and caveats: Through a model of 13 V-J features, ophthalmopathy was separated from stable hyperthyroidism. Ophthalmopathy, as predicted by the model, came a median around 6.7 months after the prediction.

Around 10 ml of fresh peripheral blood supplied the PBMCs. CDR3 length: 15 residues. The V end was cut by 4 bases, the J end by 9 bases, with 16 bases between. The germline V gene encodes CDR1 MNHEY and CDR2 SVGAGI. Researchers took RNA transcripts and amplified the TCR beta CDR3 regions from them. The primer set for the first-round RT-PCR of the TCR CDR3 was HTBI. TCRdb itself ran the multiplex PCR reads through MiXCR, one entry per CDR3 protein. The table lists 300,000 to 450,000 distinct CDR3 sequences, roughly 18% of them singletons. Sequencing input: blood. The chain links TRBV6-5 to TRBJ1-6; the D gene is possibly TRBD1 (6 bases). This sequence originates from a woman aged 40 to 50 with Graves' ophthalmopathy. Here the CDR3 reads CASSSGARGGSPLHF. CDR3 nucleotides: TGTGCCAGCAGTTCAGGGGCGCGAGGGGGTTCACCCCTCCACTTT.